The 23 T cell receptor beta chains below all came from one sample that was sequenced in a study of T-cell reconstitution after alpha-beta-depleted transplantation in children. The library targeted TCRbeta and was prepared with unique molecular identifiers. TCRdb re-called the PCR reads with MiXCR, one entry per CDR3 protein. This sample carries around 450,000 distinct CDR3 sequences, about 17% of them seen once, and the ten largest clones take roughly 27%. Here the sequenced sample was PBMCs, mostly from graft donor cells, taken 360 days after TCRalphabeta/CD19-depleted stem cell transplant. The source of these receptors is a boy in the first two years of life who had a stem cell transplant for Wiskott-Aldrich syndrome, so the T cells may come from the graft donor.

The CDR3 protein is CSAPFRGETQYF. The CDR3 bases are TGCAGTGCACCTTTCAGGGGAGAGACCCAGTACTTC. The chain links TRBV20-1 to TRBJ2-5; TRBD1 might be the D (6 bases). Germline-derived CDR1 and CDR2 are DFQATT and SNEGSKA (reference sequence). This CDR3 contains 12 residues. The V and J ends lost 6 bases and 4 bases respectively, with 12 bases between them.

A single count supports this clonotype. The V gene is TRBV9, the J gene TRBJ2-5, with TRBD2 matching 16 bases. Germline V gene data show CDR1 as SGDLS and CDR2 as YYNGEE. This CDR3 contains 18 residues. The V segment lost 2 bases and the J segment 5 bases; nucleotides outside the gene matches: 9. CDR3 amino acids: CASSVGTSGRASEETQYF. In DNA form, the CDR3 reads TGTGCCAGCAGCGTGGGGACTAGCGGGAGGGCCTCGGAGGAGACCCAGTACTTC.

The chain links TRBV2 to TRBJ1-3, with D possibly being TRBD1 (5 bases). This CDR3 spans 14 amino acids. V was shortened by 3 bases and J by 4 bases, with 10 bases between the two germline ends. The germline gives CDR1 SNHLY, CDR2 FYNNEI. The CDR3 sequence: CASSDPGPGNTIYF. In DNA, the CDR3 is TGTGCCAGCAGTGACCCAGGGCCCGGAAACACCATATATTTT.

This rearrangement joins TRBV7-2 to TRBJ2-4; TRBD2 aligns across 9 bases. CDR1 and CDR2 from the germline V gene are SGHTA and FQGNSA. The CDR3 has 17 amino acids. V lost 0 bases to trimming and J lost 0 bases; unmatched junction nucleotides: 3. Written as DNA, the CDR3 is TGTGCCAGCAGCTTAGCGGCTAGCGGGATAGCCAAAAACATTCAGTACTTC. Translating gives CASSLAASGIAKNIQYF.

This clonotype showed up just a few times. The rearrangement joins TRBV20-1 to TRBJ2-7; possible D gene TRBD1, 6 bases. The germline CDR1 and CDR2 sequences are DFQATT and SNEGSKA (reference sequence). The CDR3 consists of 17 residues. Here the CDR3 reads CSAQGTPPQSISYEQYF. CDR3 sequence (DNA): TGCAGCGCCCAGGGGACACCCCCTCAGTCGATATCCTACGAGCAGTACTTC.

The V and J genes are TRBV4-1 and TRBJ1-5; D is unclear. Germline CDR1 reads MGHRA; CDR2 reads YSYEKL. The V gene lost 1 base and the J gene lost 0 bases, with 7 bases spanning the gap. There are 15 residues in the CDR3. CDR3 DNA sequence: TGCGCCAGCAGCCAAGTTTTTCATAGCAATCAGCCCCAGCATTTT. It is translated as CASSQVFHSNQPQHF.

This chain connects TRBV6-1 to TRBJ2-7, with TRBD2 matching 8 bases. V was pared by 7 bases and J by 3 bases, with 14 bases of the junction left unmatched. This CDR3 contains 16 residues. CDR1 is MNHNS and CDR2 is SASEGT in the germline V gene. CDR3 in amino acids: CASTPVRGLAGYEQYF. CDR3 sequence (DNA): TGTGCCAGCACCCCTGTACGCGGACTAGCAGGCTACGAGCAGTACTTC.

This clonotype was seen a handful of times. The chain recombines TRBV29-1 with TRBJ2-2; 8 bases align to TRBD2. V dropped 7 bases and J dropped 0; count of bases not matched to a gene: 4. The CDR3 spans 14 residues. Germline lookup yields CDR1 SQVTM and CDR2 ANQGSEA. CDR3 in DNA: TGCAGCGCCCGACTAGCGCCGAACACCGGGGAGCTGTTTTTT. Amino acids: CSARLAPNTGELFF.

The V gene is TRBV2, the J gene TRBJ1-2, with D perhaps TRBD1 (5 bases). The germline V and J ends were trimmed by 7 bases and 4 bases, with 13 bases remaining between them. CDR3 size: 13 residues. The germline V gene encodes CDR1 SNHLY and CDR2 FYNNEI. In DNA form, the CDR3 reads TGTGCCAGCACCCCGGGACGGAGCTATGGCTACACCTTC. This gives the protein CASTPGRSYGYTF. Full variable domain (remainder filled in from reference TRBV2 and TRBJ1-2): EPEVTQTPSHQVTQMGQEVILRCVPISNHLYFYWYRQILGQKVEFLVSFYNNEISEKSEIFDDQFSVERPDGSNFTLKIRSTKLEDSAMYFCASTPGRSYGYTFGSGTRLTVV.

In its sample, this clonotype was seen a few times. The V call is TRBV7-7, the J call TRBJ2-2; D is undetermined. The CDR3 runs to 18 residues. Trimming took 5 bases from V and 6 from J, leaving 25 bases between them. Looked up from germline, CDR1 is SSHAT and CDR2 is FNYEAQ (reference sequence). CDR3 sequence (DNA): TGTGCCAGCAGCCGCAAACCGATTACGAATTGGAAAGCCGGGGAGCTGTTTTTT. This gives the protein CASSRKPITNWKAGELFF.

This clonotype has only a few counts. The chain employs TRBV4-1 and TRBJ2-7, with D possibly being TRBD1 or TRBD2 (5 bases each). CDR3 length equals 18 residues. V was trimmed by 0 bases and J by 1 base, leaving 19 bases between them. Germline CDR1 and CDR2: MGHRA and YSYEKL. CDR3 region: CASSQEGVRRTGSYEQYF. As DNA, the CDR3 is TGCGCCAGCAGCCAAGAGGGGGTGCGACGGACCGGGTCCTACGAGCAGTACTTC.

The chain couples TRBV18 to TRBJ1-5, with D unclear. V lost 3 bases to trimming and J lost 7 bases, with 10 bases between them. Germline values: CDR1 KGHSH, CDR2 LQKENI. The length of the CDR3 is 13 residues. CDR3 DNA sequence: TGTGCCAGCTCACCCGGAGCCTCGCAGCCCCAGCATTTT. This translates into CASSPGASQPQHF.

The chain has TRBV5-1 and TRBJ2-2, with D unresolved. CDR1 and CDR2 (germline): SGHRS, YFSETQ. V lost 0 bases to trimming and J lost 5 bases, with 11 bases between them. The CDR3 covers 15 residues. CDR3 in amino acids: CASSLGPGQTGELFF. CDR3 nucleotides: TGCGCCAGCAGCTTGGGTCCGGGTCAGACCGGGGAGCTGTTTTTT.

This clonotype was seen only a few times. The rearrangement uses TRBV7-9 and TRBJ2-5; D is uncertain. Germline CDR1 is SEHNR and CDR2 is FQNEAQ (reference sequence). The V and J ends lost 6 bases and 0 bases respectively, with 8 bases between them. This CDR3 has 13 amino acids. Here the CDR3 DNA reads TGTGCCAGCAGAAGAACAGACCAAGAGACCCAGTACTTC. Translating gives CASRRTDQETQYF.

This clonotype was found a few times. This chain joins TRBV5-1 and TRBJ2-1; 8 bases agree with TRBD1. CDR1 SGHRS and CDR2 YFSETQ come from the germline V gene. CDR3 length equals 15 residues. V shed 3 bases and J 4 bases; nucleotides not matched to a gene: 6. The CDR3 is CASSSFRQGYNEQFF. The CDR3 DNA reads TGCGCCAGCAGCTCCTTCCGACAGGGGTACAATGAGCAGTTCTTC.

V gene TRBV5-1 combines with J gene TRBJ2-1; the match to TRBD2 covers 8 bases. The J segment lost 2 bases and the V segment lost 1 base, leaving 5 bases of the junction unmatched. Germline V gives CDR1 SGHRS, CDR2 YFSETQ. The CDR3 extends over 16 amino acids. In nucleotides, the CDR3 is TGCGCCAGCAGCTTGAACGGGGGGGCCCCCTACAATGAGCAGTTCTTC. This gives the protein CASSLNGGAPYNEQFF.

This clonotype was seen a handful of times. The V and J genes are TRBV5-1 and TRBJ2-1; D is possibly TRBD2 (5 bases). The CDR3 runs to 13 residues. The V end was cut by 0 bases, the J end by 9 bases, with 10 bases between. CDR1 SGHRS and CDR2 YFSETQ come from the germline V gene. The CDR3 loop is CASSLGRSGEQFF. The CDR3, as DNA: TGCGCCAGCAGCTTGGGTCGAAGCGGTGAGCAGTTCTTC.

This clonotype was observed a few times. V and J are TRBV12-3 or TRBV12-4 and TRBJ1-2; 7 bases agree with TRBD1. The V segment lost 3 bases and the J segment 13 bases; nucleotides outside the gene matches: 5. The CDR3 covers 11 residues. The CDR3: CASSLTGRLTF. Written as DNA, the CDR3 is TGTGCCAGCAGTTTGACAGGGCGTCTCACCTTC.

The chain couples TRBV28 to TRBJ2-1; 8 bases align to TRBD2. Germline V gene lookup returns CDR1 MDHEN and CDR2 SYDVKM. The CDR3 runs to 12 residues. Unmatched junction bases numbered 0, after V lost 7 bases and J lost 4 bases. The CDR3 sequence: CASTSGYNEQFF. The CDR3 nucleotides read TGTGCCAGCACTAGCGGGTACAATGAGCAGTTCTTC.

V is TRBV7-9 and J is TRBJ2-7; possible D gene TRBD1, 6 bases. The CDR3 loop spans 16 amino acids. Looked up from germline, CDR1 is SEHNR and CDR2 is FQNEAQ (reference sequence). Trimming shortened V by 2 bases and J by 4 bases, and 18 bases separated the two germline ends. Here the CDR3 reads CASSLKGVGQFYEQYF. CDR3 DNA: TGTGCCAGCAGCTTAAAGGGAGTAGGACAGTTTTACGAGCAGTACTTC.

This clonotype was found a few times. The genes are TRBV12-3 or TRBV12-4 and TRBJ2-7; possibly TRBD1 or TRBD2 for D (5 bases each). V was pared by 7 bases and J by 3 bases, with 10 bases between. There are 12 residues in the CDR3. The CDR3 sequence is CASNPGGYEQYF. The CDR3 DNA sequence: TGTGCCAGCAACCCTGGGGGCTACGAGCAGTACTTC.

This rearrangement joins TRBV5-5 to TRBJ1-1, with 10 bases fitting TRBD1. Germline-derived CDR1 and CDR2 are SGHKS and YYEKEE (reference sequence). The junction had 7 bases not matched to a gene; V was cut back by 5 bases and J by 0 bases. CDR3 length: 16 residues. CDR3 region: CASRPGTGAMNTEAFF. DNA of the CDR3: TGTGCCAGCAGACCCGGGACAGGGGCGATGAACACTGAAGCTTTCTTT. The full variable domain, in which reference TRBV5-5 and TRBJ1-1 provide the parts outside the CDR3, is DAGVTQSPTHLIKTRGQQVTLRCSPISGHKSVSWYQQVLGQGPQFIFQYYEKEERGRGNFPDRFSARQFPNYSSELNVNALLLGDSALYLCASRPGTGAMNTEAFFGQGTRLTVV.

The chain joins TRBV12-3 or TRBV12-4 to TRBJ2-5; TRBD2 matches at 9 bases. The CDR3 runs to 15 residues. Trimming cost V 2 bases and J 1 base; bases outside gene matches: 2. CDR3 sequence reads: CASSLKTSGQETQYF. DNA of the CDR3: TGTGCCAGCAGTTTAAAGACTAGCGGCCAAGAGACCCAGTACTTC.